The 16 T cell receptor beta chains below come from one sample, sequenced in a study of blood T cell repertoires in COVID-19. Here immunoSEQ multiplex PCR was the method, and the copy in TCRdb shows in-frame clones only, minus some. This table holds roughly 140,000 clones, around 80% found once. The specimen sequenced was peripheral blood. The receptor set was obtained from a woman aged 50 to 65 in a cohort sampled during active or convalescent COVID-19.

This chain links TRBV4-1 with TRBJ1-1; D ambiguous. Trimming left V 2 bases short and J 0 bases short, with 16 bases between. Germline V gene data show CDR1 as MGHRA and CDR2 as YSYEKL. CDR3 size: 17 residues. DNA for the CDR3: TGCGCCAGCAGCCAACCACAGCTATCGGGGATGAACACTGAAGCTTTCTTT. This sequence encodes CASSQPQLSGMNTEAFF.

The chain combines TRBV19 with TRBJ1-2, with TRBD1 matching over 7 bases. This CDR3 has 13 amino acids. Germline-derived CDR1 and CDR2 are LNHDA and SQIVND (reference sequence). Unmatched junction bases numbered 12, after V lost 10 bases and J lost 7 bases. Here the CDR3 reads CATIDRVAGGYTF. The DNA of the CDR3 is TGTGCCACTATAGACAGGGTCGCGGGTGGCTACACCTTC. The complete variable domain, with remaining parts taken from reference TRBV19 and TRBJ1-2, reads DGGITQSPKYLFRKEGQNVTLSCEQNLNHDAMYWYRQDPGQGLRLIYYSQIVNDFQKGDIAEGYSVSREKKESFPLTVTSAQKNPTAFYLCATIDRVAGGYTFGSGTRLTVV.

Here the CDR3 DNA reads TGTGCCAGTAGCCGGGACAGTCGGAGCTATGGCTACACCTTC. Its translation is CASSRDSRSYGYTF. The chain is built from TRBV19 and TRBJ1-2; 7 nucleotides line up with TRBD1. Trimming at V came to 6 bases and at J to 4 bases, leaving 8 bases not matched to a gene. The CDR3 has 14 amino acids. CDR1 and CDR2 from the germline V gene are LNHDA and SQIVND (reference sequence).

This sequence joins TRBV3-1 (or the pseudogene TRBV3-2) and TRBJ1-1, with 7 bases identical to TRBD1. The germline CDR1 and CDR2 sequences are LGHDT and YNNKEL (reference sequence). The CDR3 length is 14 residues. V lost 4 bases, J lost 4 bases, and 6 bases stayed unmatched. The chain's CDR3 is CASSPRDRFTEAFF. In nucleotides, the CDR3 is TGTGCCAGCAGCCCCCGGGACAGATTCACTGAAGCTTTCTTT.

CDR3 region: CASSQDPSSTEAFF. For the CDR3, the DNA is TGTGCCAGCAGCCAAGATCCGTCGAGCACTGAAGCTTTCTTT. The chain recombines TRBV4-2 with TRBJ1-1, with D uncertain. Trimming stripped 0 bases from V and 4 bases from J, with 9 bases between. The germline gives CDR1 LGHNA, CDR2 YNFKEQ. The CDR3 contains 14 residues.

The chain is built from TRBV19 and TRBJ1-1; unclear D gene. The CDR3 runs 14 residues. CDR1 is LNHDA, CDR2 SQIVND, per germline (reference sequence). V lost 6 bases, J lost 1 base, and 12 bases lay in between. The chain's CDR3 is CASRHPPSNTEAFF. Written as DNA, the CDR3 is TGTGCCAGTAGACACCCGCCTTCGAACACTGAAGCTTTCTTT.

The chain has TRBV20-1 and TRBJ2-5; the D gene is possibly TRBD2 (7 bases). V dropped 3 bases and J dropped 2 bases, with 16 bases sitting between them. CDR1 and CDR2 (germline): DFQATT, SNEGSKA (reference sequence). CDR3 length: 15 residues. CDR3 DNA: TGCAGTGCTAGTTGGGGAGGGGGGACACAAGAGACCCAGTACTTC. Its protein product is CSASWGGGTQETQYF.

This sequence joins TRBV11-1 and TRBJ1-1, with TRBD1 matching 7 bases. The trim removed 4 bases at V and 7 bases at J, leaving 9 bases unmatched. The CDR3 is made up of 14 amino acids. The V gene's germline CDR1 is SGHAT and CDR2 FQDESV (reference sequence). This CDR3 reads CASSSATGVGEAFF. The CDR3 nucleotides read TGTGCCAGCAGCTCAGCAACAGGGGTCGGTGAAGCTTTCTTT.

The genes are TRBV2 and TRBJ2-7; TRBD2 agrees at 12 bases. The CDR3 is 15 residues long. V trimming: 6 bases; J trimming: 5 bases; junction bases outside the gene matches: 8. In germline, CDR1 is SNHLY, CDR2 FYNNEI. CDR3 protein: CASRATSGGLNEQYF. The CDR3 coding sequence is TGTGCCAGCAGAGCCACTAGCGGGGGGCTCAACGAGCAGTACTTC.

The V and J genes are TRBV3-1 (or the pseudogene TRBV3-2) and TRBJ2-5; D is unresolved. The germline gives CDR1 LGHDT, CDR2 YNNKEL (reference sequence). The germline V and J ends were trimmed by 1 base and 5 bases, with 5 bases remaining between them. The CDR3 runs 12 residues. CDR3 sequence (DNA): TGTGCCAGCAGCCAAGTAGTGGAGACCCAGTACTTC. It specifies CASSQVVETQYF.

The gene calls are TRBV19 and TRBJ1-2; D perhaps matches TRBD1 (6 bases). Per germline, CDR1 LNHDA and CDR2 SQIVND (reference sequence). The CDR3 sequence is 15 residues long. V was clipped by 7 bases and J by 0 bases, with 15 bases between them. For the CDR3, the DNA is TGTGCCAGTACCGCCGACAGGATAGCTAACTATGGCTACACCTTC. Translation: CASTADRIANYGYTF.

J is TRBJ1-4 and V is TRBV4-3, with 7 bases matching TRBD1. The CDR3 covers 15 residues. Germline assignment: CDR1 LGHNA and CDR2 YSLEER. With 2 bases clipped from V and 7 bases from J, the junction kept 7 bases outside the gene matches. CDR3 protein: CASSQPGTESEKLFF. CDR3 nucleotides: TGCGCCAGCAGCCAACCCGGGACAGAGAGTGAAAAACTGTTTTTT.

The rearrangement joins TRBV2 to TRBJ1-4, with D hard to call. The V and J ends lost 7 bases and 8 bases respectively, with 17 bases between them. The CDR3 runs 14 residues. Germline values: CDR1 SNHLY, CDR2 FYNNEI. CDR3 DNA sequence: TGTGCCAGCAACCGGAGGGCCTATGACGAAAAACTGTTTTTT. The encoded protein is CASNRRAYDEKLFF.

The DNA for the CDR3 is TGTGCCAGCAGTTTAGTCGGCAGGGTCACTGAAGCTTTCTTT. It encodes CASSLVGRVTEAFF. The genes are TRBV27 and TRBJ1-1, with D possibly matching TRBD1 (5 bases). CDR1 MNHEY and CDR2 SMNVEV come from the germline V gene (reference sequence). The CDR3 contains 14 residues. Trimming stripped 2 bases from V and 4 bases from J, with 11 bases between.

The chain employs TRBV7-2 and TRBJ2-2; 8 bases are a match to TRBD2. This CDR3 comprises 15 residues. Germline lookup yields CDR1 SGHTA and CDR2 FQGNSA. V dropped 5 bases and J dropped 5; count of bases not matched to a gene: 7. The CDR3 is CASSPRASGTGELFF. The CDR3 nucleotides are TGTGCCAGCAGCCCTAGGGCTAGCGGGACCGGGGAGCTGTTTTTT.

The chain combines TRBV11-2 with TRBJ1-1; D is unresolved. This CDR3 comprises 15 residues. The V end lost 2 bases, the J end lost 1 base, and 11 bases lay between the germline ends. CDR1 is SGHAT, CDR2 FQNNGV, per germline. CDR3 sequence (DNA): TGTGCCAGCAGCTTAAGTTACAGTAGGAACACTGAAGCTTTCTTT. Protein sequence: CASSLSYSRNTEAFF.